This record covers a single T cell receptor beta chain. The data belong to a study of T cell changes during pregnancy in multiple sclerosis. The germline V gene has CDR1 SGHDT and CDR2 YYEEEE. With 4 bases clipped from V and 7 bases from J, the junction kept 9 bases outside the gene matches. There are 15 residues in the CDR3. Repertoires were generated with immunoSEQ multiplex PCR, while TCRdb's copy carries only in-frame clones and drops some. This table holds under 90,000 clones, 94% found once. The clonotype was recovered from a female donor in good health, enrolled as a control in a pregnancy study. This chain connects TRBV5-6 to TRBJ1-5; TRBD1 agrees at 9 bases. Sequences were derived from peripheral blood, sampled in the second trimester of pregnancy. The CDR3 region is CASSPAGTGWQPQHF. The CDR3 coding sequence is TGTGCCAGCAGCCCCGCCGGGACAGGGTGGCAGCCCCAGCATTTT.